The 5 T cell receptor beta chains reported below all come from one sample, sequenced in a study of shared clonotypes between healthy human individuals (TCRdb year 2020). Library preparation employed the immunoSEQ multiplex PCR assay. TCRdb took over this immuneACCESS table, retaining in-frame rearrangements with V and J assigned. Such tables are incomplete; in checked studies, under half of the missing clones stem from an unresolved V gene, and the remainder is unexplained. This sample holds some 490,000 clones; approximately 84% were observed only once. About 12% of the sample belongs to the ten largest clones. Sequencing used PBMCs. The source of these receptors is a middle-aged woman in good health. Some clones in this sample may be carry-over from other donors' samples.

The chain recombines TRBV6-5 with TRBJ1-2, with TRBD1 matching 7 bases. The CDR3 contains 14 residues. CDR1 is MNHEY, CDR2 SVGAGI, per germline. V gave up 5 bases and J gave up 1 base; unmatched junction bases: 4. This CDR3 reads CASSRDRSNYGYTF. The CDR3 bases are TGTGCCAGCAGTCGGGACAGAAGTAACTATGGCTACACCTTC.

Comments on this clone: At the DNA level, this CDR3 is encoded by other sequences in the same sample as well. This chain connects TRBV6-5 to TRBJ2-7; TRBD2 is a possible D gene (6 bases). The CDR3 length is 11 residues. The V end lost 5 bases, the J end lost 4 bases, and 6 bases lay between the germline ends. Germline V lookup: CDR1 MNHEY, CDR2 SVGAGI. CDR3 protein: CASSGGYEQYF. The CDR3 DNA reads TGTGCCAGCAGTGGAGGGTACGAGCAGTACTTC.

This clone was seen only a few times. This sequence joins TRBV10-3 and TRBJ2-1; D may be TRBD1 or TRBD2 (5 bases each). The V gene's germline CDR1 is ENHRY and CDR2 SYGVKD. This CDR3 contains 15 residues. The V gene lost 10 bases and the J gene lost 0 bases, with 16 bases spanning the gap. In nucleotides, the CDR3 is TGTGCCACCAACGGGGCCCCCAGCTCCTACAATGAGCAGTTCTTC. This codes for CATNGAPSSYNEQFF.

For this clone: This probably arose from a read error, given a far larger clone one base away. Additional DNA sequences in this sample encode the identical CDR3. The rearrangement links TRBV6-1 to TRBJ2-7; tentative D call: TRBD2 (6 bases). Germline loops: CDR1 MNHNS, CDR2 SASEGT. The CDR3 is 13 residues long. CDR3 nucleotide sequence: TGTGCCAGCAGTGATGCAGGGCTGGATGGGGGGTCATTC. This sequence encodes CASSDAGLDGGSF.

This clone came up many times. Other DNA sequences within the sample encode an identical CDR3. The chain uses TRBV6-5 and TRBJ2-5; 8 positions agree with TRBD2. The end of the DNA aligns better with TRBJ2-7, so the J call may be wrong. Germline loops: CDR1 MNHEY, CDR2 SVGAGI. The CDR3 runs to 15 residues. The CDR3: CASRPPSGRSHEQYF. The CDR3 DNA sequence: TGTGCCAGCAGACCCCCAAGCGGGAGATCGCACGAGCAGTACTTC.